A single sample is the source of the 32 T cell receptor beta chains below, sequenced in a study of T cell responses to AZD1222 COVID-19 vaccine. Repertoires were generated with immunoSEQ multiplex PCR, while TCRdb's copy carries only in-frame clones and drops some. The sample has tens of thousands of clones, about 72% seen once. Sample: peripheral blood, taken on day 0 of AZD1222 vaccination. Receptors originate from an adult in good health.

The J gene is TRBJ1-5, the V gene TRBV19, with a possible D match to TRBD1 (6 bases). This CDR3 has 15 amino acids. Trimming cost V 3 bases and J 7 bases, with 16 bases left between them. Germline CDR1 reads LNHDA; CDR2 reads SQIVND (reference sequence). The CDR3 reads CASSIFPGDGQPQHF. The DNA of the CDR3 is TGTGCCAGTAGTATTTTTCCAGGGGATGGGCAGCCCCAGCATTTT.

The chain has TRBV4-3 and TRBJ2-1; D not resolved. CDR1 is LGHNA and CDR2 is YSLEER in the germline V gene. Deletions cut 1 base from V and 7 bases from J, with 2 bases between. This CDR3 spans 11 amino acids. The CDR3 protein is CASSQGNEQFF. In nucleotides, the CDR3 is TGCGCCAGCAGCCAAGGAAATGAGCAGTTCTTC.

The chain has TRBV27 and TRBJ2-7, with 8 positions matching TRBD2. The J segment lost 2 bases and the V segment lost 5 bases, leaving 8 bases of the junction unmatched. From germline, CDR1 is MNHEY and CDR2 SMNVEV (reference sequence). The CDR3 sequence is 15 residues long. CDR3 nucleotide sequence: TGTGCCAGCAGTCCGCAAGCGGGGGCCCCCTACGAGCAGTACTTC. Translated, it gives CASSPQAGAPYEQYF.

V is TRBV5-1 and J is TRBJ2-1; D not certain. V was shortened by 1 base and J by 12 bases, with 17 bases between the two germline ends. CDR1 is SGHRS and CDR2 is YFSETQ in the germline V gene. This CDR3 contains 14 residues. CDR3 nucleotide sequence: TGCGCCAGCAGCTTGTTGTCTCAGCATAGTGGGCAGTTCTTC. As protein: CASSLLSQHSGQFF.

The J gene is TRBJ1-6, the V gene TRBV2, with D uncertain. Trimming stripped 7 bases from V and 8 bases from J, with 12 bases between. The length of the CDR3 is 13 residues. Germline-derived CDR1 and CDR2 are SNHLY and FYNNEI. CDR3 nucleotides: TGTGCCAGCAAAAGAACGGGTTATTCACCCCTCCACTTT. As protein: CASKRTGYSPLHF.

The chain employs TRBV12-3 or TRBV12-4 and TRBJ2-3, with no clear D. Trimming removed 4 bases from V and 6 bases from J, with 8 bases in between. The CDR3 length is 12 residues. CDR3 bases: TGTGCCAGCAGTTCCGACCGGGATACGCAGTATTTT. It specifies CASSSDRDTQYF.

This chain links TRBV12-3 or TRBV12-4 with TRBJ1-1, with D uncertain. Trimming removed 6 bases from V and 8 bases from J, with 16 bases in between. The CDR3 is 13 amino acids. The CDR3 sequence: CASRLDGAYEAFF. The DNA of the CDR3 is TGTGCCAGCAGGCTTGACGGAGCTTACGAAGCTTTCTTT.

This chain joins TRBV27 and TRBJ2-7; 8 bases fit TRBD1. CDR3 length: 14 amino acids. CDR1 and CDR2 from the germline V gene are MNHEY and SMNVEV (reference sequence). Trimming took 3 bases from V and 4 from J; bases not matched to a gene: 5. CDR3 DNA sequence: TGTGCCAGCAGTTTGGGACAGGACGGTTACGAGCAGTACTTC. Translated, it gives CASSLGQDGYEQYF.

The chain employs TRBV20-1 and TRBJ2-4; 8 bases line up with TRBD1. V lost 5 bases to trimming and J lost 7 bases; unmatched junction nucleotides: 10. In germline, CDR1 is DFQATT, CDR2 SNEGSKA (reference sequence). This CDR3 contains 14 residues. The CDR3 loop reads CSAGGGQGFNIQYF. CDR3 DNA sequence: TGCAGTGCTGGTGGCGGACAGGGTTTTAACATTCAGTACTTC.

The chain recombines TRBV5-1 with TRBJ1-1, with a weak D call TRBD1 (6 bases). The CDR3 consists of 15 residues. Germline lookup yields CDR1 SGHRS and CDR2 YFSETQ. V lost 1 base and J 7 bases, leaving 17 bases between the germline ends. CDR3 residues: CASSLLGLTGFEAFF. The CDR3 coding sequence is TGCGCCAGCAGCTTGTTAGGGTTAACAGGGTTTGAAGCTTTCTTT.

This clone was observed once. The chain uses TRBV28 and TRBJ2-7; 9 nucleotides agree with TRBD2. The germline CDR1 and CDR2 sequences are MDHEN and SYDVKM. The trim removed 6 bases at V and 1 base at J, leaving 7 bases unmatched. The CDR3 has 15 amino acids. This chain's CDR3 is CASRPPSGTSYEQYF. CDR3 coding DNA: TGTGCCAGCAGGCCCCCTAGCGGGACTTCCTACGAGCAGTACTTC.

This CDR3 is CAWAWDSNQPQHF. The DNA for the CDR3 is TGTGCCTGGGCTTGGGACAGCAATCAGCCCCAGCATTTT. The V and J genes are TRBV30 and TRBJ1-5, with a weak D call TRBD1 (5 bases). The CDR3 extends over 13 amino acids. The V gene's germline CDR1 is GTSNPN and CDR2 SVGIG (reference sequence). V shed 5 bases and J shed 1 base, with 9 bases lying between them.

This chain joins TRBV4-2 and TRBJ2-6; D is unresolved. The germline V and J ends were trimmed by 0 bases and 0 bases, with 6 bases remaining between them. The CDR3 sequence is 16 residues long. Germline CDR1 and CDR2: LGHNA and YNFKEQ. The CDR3 loop is CASSQEHGSGANVLTF. CDR3 sequence (DNA): TGTGCCAGCAGCCAAGAGCATGGCTCTGGGGCCAACGTCCTGACTTTC.

The chain employs TRBV27 and TRBJ1-5; D gene ambiguous. The CDR3 runs to 17 residues. Trimming removed 1 base at V and 4 bases at J, with 17 bases between. Germline V CDR1 and CDR2: MNHEY, SMNVEV (reference sequence). The DNA of the CDR3 is TGTGCCAGCAGTTTATATGCAACGGGCGGCGGAAATCAGCCCCAGCATTTT. It is translated as CASSLYATGGGNQPQHF.

The V gene is TRBV5-1, the J gene TRBJ2-1; D gene uncertain. This CDR3 region has 14 residues. Germline V gene data show CDR1 as SGHRS and CDR2 as YFSETQ. Trimming shortened V by 0 bases and J by 6 bases, and 10 bases separated the two germline ends. The CDR3 nucleotides read TGCGCCAGCAGCTTGGGGCAGTGGGGCAATGAGCAGTTCTTC. This sequence encodes CASSLGQWGNEQFF.

On this clone: The same CDR3 also results from other DNA sequences found in this sample. The V and J genes are TRBV28 and TRBJ1-2; weak D call: TRBD1 (5 bases). Trimming pared 5 bases from V and 4 bases from J, leaving 11 bases between. The CDR3 is 13 residues long. CDR1 MDHEN and CDR2 SYDVKM come from the germline V gene. CDR3: CASSLRGTYGYTF. The CDR3 DNA follows: TGTGCCAGCAGTCTCCGCGGGACCTATGGCTACACCTTC.

The chain couples TRBV9 to TRBJ1-5, with D perhaps matching TRBD1 (6 bases). This CDR3 has 15 residues. Trimming took 4 bases from V and 6 from J, leaving 17 bases between them. Looked up from germline, CDR1 is SGDLS and CDR2 is YYNGEE. CDR3 sequence: CASSHGGGLGQPQHF. Written as DNA, the CDR3 is TGTGCCAGCAGCCACGGAGGGGGACTGGGTCAGCCCCAGCATTTT.

This clone was picked up one time. This chain uses TRBV6-1 with TRBJ1-5; D perhaps matches TRBD1 (5 bases). V lost 7 bases, J lost 2 bases, and 12 bases lay in between. The V gene's germline CDR1 is MNHNS and CDR2 SASEGT. The CDR3 contains 14 residues. As DNA, the CDR3 is TGTGCCAGCACCTCTAGGGGAGGCAATCAGCCCCAGCATTTT. The encoded protein is CASTSRGGNQPQHF.

The genes are TRBV21-1 and TRBJ2-3; the table's TRBD2 call for D was not verified on the DNA. TRBV21-1 has pseudogene status. The CDR3 is 19 residues long. The CDR3 protein is CASSKVASPPSSSTDTQYF. CDR3 DNA: TGTGCCAGCAGCAAAGTAGCGTCTCCGCCTAGCTCCAGCACAGATACGCAGTATTTT.

As concerns this clone: The same CDR3 can be traced to other DNA sequences in this sample. This chain links TRBV5-1 with TRBJ1-1; possible D gene TRBD1, 6 bases. The ends were cut back, 0 bases at V and 1 base at J, with 7 bases in the middle. Germline-derived CDR1 and CDR2 are SGHRS and YFSETQ. The length of the CDR3 is 14 residues. The CDR3 DNA reads as TGCGCCAGCAGCTTGGACAGGGCGAACACTGAAGCTTTCTTT. This translates into CASSLDRANTEAFF.

This clone has more than one count but fewer than ten. This CDR3 reads CASQAGRQETQYF. The DNA of the CDR3 is TGTGCCAGTCAGGCGGGCCGCCAAGAGACCCAGTACTTC. This sequence joins TRBV7-2 and TRBJ2-5; tentative D call: TRBD2 (5 bases). Between the trimmed V and J ends, which lost 9 bases and 1 base, there was a span of 12 bases. The CDR3 is 13 amino acids. Germline V gene sequence: CDR1 SGHTA, CDR2 FQGNSA.

This clone has just a few counts. The chain carries TRBV19 and TRBJ1-1; possible D gene TRBD1, 6 bases. Germline CDR1 and CDR2: LNHDA and SQIVND (reference sequence). CDR3 size: 14 residues. V gave up 8 bases and J gave up 4 bases, with 17 bases separating them. The CDR3 sequence is CASRQDQEGTEAFF. CDR3 DNA sequence: TGTGCCAGTCGACAGGATCAAGAGGGCACTGAAGCTTTCTTT.

This clone occurred a few times. V gene TRBV27 combines with J gene TRBJ1-6; D not certain. CDR1 and CDR2 from the germline V gene are MNHEY and SMNVEV (reference sequence). The CDR3 length is 15 residues. V lost 4 bases to trimming and J lost 3 bases, with 10 bases between them. Written as DNA, the CDR3 is TGTGCCAGCAGTTCCCGACAAGTCTATAATTCACCCCTCCACTTT. Its protein product is CASSSRQVYNSPLHF.

This chain joins TRBV25-1 and TRBJ2-1; 8 bases line up with TRBD2. This CDR3 region has 17 residues. Per germline, CDR1 MGHDK and CDR2 SYGVNS. Trimming removed 2 bases from V and 1 base from J; junction bases left unmatched: 7. The CDR3 region is CASSEAGLVASYNEQFF. The CDR3 DNA sequence: TGTGCCAGCAGTGAAGCGGGACTAGTCGCTTCCTACAATGAGCAGTTCTTC.

The DNA of the CDR3 is TGTGCCAGCAGTCCTTCGGCTACTAACTATGGCTACACCTTC. Protein sequence: CASSPSATNYGYTF. The rearrangement joins TRBV6-6 to TRBJ1-2; no definite D call. Germline assignment: CDR1 MNHNY and CDR2 SVGAGI (reference sequence). The CDR3 is made up of 14 amino acids. V was shortened by 5 bases and J by 0 bases, with 10 bases between the two germline ends.

The sample holds one count of this clone. The chain uses TRBV4-3 and TRBJ2-5; the D is unclear. The V end was cut by 1 base, the J end by 0 bases, with 6 bases between. Per the germline V gene, CDR1 is LGHNA and CDR2 is YSLEER. The CDR3 extends over 14 amino acids. The CDR3 loop is CASSQVRDQETQYF. Here the CDR3 DNA reads TGCGCCAGCAGCCAAGTAAGGGACCAAGAGACCCAGTACTTC.

The V call is TRBV2, the J call TRBJ2-5; TRBD1 matches 8 bases. In germline, CDR1 is SNHLY, CDR2 FYNNEI. The CDR3 runs to 15 residues. The junction had 8 bases not matched to a gene; V was cut back by 2 bases and J by 6 bases. CDR3 amino acids: CASSERTGWGKTQYF. The DNA for the CDR3 is TGTGCCAGCAGTGAAAGGACAGGGTGGGGGAAGACCCAGTACTTC.

This clone was picked up a small number of times. V is TRBV7-9 and J is TRBJ1-2; possibly TRBD1 for D (6 bases). V lost 0 bases and J 8 bases, leaving 16 bases between the germline ends. The CDR3 has 15 residues. Germline V CDR1 and CDR2: SEHNR, FQNEAQ (reference sequence). This CDR3 is CASSLAREGGVGYTF. CDR3 in DNA: TGTGCCAGCAGCTTAGCGCGGGAAGGGGGTGTCGGCTACACCTTC.

CDR3 DNA sequence: TGCAGCGTTGAGGGCGGGACCTACGAGCAGTACTTC. Its protein is CSVEGGTYEQYF. The V and J genes are TRBV29-1 and TRBJ2-7, with D possibly being TRBD2 (6 bases). From germline, CDR1 is SQVTM and CDR2 ANQGSEA. The CDR3 is 12 residues long. The germline V and J ends were trimmed by 3 bases and 2 bases, with 8 bases remaining between them.

V is TRBV6-5 and J is TRBJ2-7; 10 bases line up with TRBD2. The V segment lost 3 bases and the J segment 2 bases; nucleotides outside the gene matches: 4. The CDR3 spans 15 residues. The germline gives CDR1 MNHEY, CDR2 SVGAGI. CDR3 loop: CASSYIAGGPYEQYF. Here the CDR3 DNA reads TGTGCCAGCAGTTATATAGCGGGAGGCCCCTACGAGCAGTACTTC.

V and J are TRBV18 and TRBJ2-2, with D unclear. Germline V gene lookup returns CDR1 KGHSH and CDR2 LQKENI. V was trimmed by 1 base and J by 2 bases, leaving 5 bases between them. The CDR3 runs to 14 residues. CDR3 in DNA: TGTGCCAGCTCACCACAGGGAAACACCGGGGAGCTGTTTTTT. The encoded protein is CASSPQGNTGELFF.

The chain links TRBV6-5 to TRBJ1-2; 7 bases map to TRBD1. The CDR3 consists of 15 residues. The V gene's germline CDR1 is MNHEY and CDR2 SVGAGI. Trimming cost V 5 bases and J 4 bases; bases outside gene matches: 10. CDR3 protein: CASSIRTGEGYGYTF. In DNA form, the CDR3 reads TGTGCCAGCAGTATCCGGACAGGCGAAGGCTATGGCTACACCTTC.